These 13 T cell receptor beta chains were all obtained from the same sample, sequenced in a study of shared clonotypes between healthy human individuals. The table came from immunoSEQ multiplex PCR; TCRdb's copy has only in-frame clones and leaves some out. This sample has some 1,400,000 clones; about 96% occur once, and the top ten carry approximately 1.1%. Sequenced sample: naive CD4+ T cells sorted from blood. The subset is: CD45RA+ positively selected. The receptors shown here come from a man younger than 45 in good health.

The chain links TRBV6-1 to TRBJ1-2, with 8 bases matching TRBD1. Germline V CDR1 and CDR2: MNHNS, SASEGT. The length of the CDR3 is 14 residues. After removal of 5 bases from V and 3 bases from J, the junction contained 5 bases not matched to a gene. The CDR3 DNA follows: TGTGCCAGCAGTTCCCAGGGGGCTGACTATGGCTACACCTTC. It translates to CASSSQGADYGYTF.

In the case of this clone: Different DNA sequences within this sample yield the same CDR3. The rearrangement uses TRBV18 and TRBJ2-3, with D perhaps matching TRBD1 (6 bases). V lost 1 base and J lost 0, with 8 bases in between. Germline V gene sequence: CDR1 KGHSH, CDR2 LQKENI. This CDR3 spans 15 amino acids. The CDR3, as DNA: TGTGCCAGCTCACCACGACAGGCTAGCACAGATACGCAGTATTTT. It yields the protein CASSPRQASTDTQYF.

As concerns this clone: The same CDR3 is also encoded by other DNA sequences in this sample. The gene calls are TRBV19 and TRBJ1-2, with D possibly matching TRBD1 (5 bases). The CDR3 extends over 12 amino acids. Trimming took 3 bases from V and 7 from J, leaving 9 bases between them. Germline V gene lookup returns CDR1 LNHDA and CDR2 SQIVND (reference sequence). The CDR3 sequence: CASSIGGGGYTF. The DNA for the CDR3 is TGTGCCAGTAGTATCGGGGGTGGTGGCTACACCTTC.

A note on this clone: The sample contains more than one DNA sequence encoding this CDR3. This chain connects TRBV18 to TRBJ2-7; D is unresolved. CDR1 and CDR2 (germline): KGHSH, LQKENI. V lost 0 bases, J lost 0 bases, and 6 bases lay in between. The CDR3 totals 14 residues. The CDR3 sequence is CASSPPGSSYEQYF. The CDR3 nucleotides read TGTGCCAGCTCACCACCAGGCAGCTCCTACGAGCAGTACTTC.

The J gene is TRBJ2-1, the V gene TRBV5-1; 14 bases line up with TRBD2. The CDR3 sequence is 19 residues long. The V segment lost 1 base and the J segment 4 bases; nucleotides outside the gene matches: 10. The germline V gene has CDR1 SGHRS and CDR2 YFSETQ. For the CDR3, the DNA is TGCGCCAGCAGCTTGTCCGGGACTAGCGGGAGTCTGGGGTACAATGAGCAGTTCTTC. It yields the protein CASSLSGTSGSLGYNEQFF.

This clone came up once. The gene calls are TRBV5-1 and TRBJ2-3; D is perhaps TRBD1 or TRBD2 (6 bases each). The CDR3 covers 15 residues. V lost 4 bases to trimming and J lost 2 bases, with 14 bases between them. Germline V gives CDR1 SGHRS, CDR2 YFSETQ. The chain's CDR3 is CASSPGGGNTDTQYF. CDR3 coding DNA: TGCGCCAGCAGCCCCGGGGGCGGAAACACAGATACGCAGTATTTT. Full variable domain (rest looked up from reference TRBV5-1 and TRBJ2-3): KAGVTQTPRYLIKTRGQQVTLSCSPISGHRSVSWYQQTPGQGLQFLFEYFSETQRNKGNFPGRFSGRQFSNSRSEMNVSTLELGDSALYLCASSPGGGNTDTQYFGPGTRLTVL.

The chain combines TRBV5-1 with TRBJ2-5; 13 bases are a match to TRBD2. V was clipped by 4 bases and J by 1 base; unmatched bases: 7. Germline-derived CDR1 and CDR2 are SGHRS and YFSETQ. The CDR3 covers 17 residues. The CDR3 reads CASSTGLAGSIQETQYF. The CDR3 DNA follows: TGCGCCAGCAGCACGGGACTAGCGGGATCAATCCAAGAGACCCAGTACTTC. The whole variable domain, remainder taken from reference TRBV5-1 and TRBJ2-5, is KAGVTQTPRYLIKTRGQQVTLSCSPISGHRSVSWYQQTPGQGLQFLFEYFSETQRNKGNFPGRFSGRQFSNSRSEMNVSTLELGDSALYLCASSTGLAGSIQETQYFGPGTRLLVL.

About this clone: One end of the junction varies from germline; a read error may be responsible. The V and J genes are TRBV7-7 and TRBJ2-1; D assignment may be TRBD1 or TRBD2 (5 bases each). The CDR3 loop spans 16 amino acids. In germline, CDR1 is SSHAT, CDR2 FNYEAQ (reference sequence). CDR3 in amino acids: CASSRDPLGSYNEQFF. CDR3 nucleotides: TGTGCTAGCAGCCGGGACCCGCTTGGTTCCTACAATGAGCAGTTCTTC.

Here the CDR3 DNA reads TGTGCCAGCTCTCCAGAAAGGGGAGGCAGCTCCTACAATGAGCAGTTCTTC. The encoded protein is CASSPERGGSSYNEQFF. This sequence joins TRBV18 and TRBJ2-1; a possible D gene is TRBD2 (6 bases). CDR1 is KGHSH, CDR2 LQKENI, per germline. The CDR3 consists of 17 residues. The V and J ends lost 6 bases and 0 bases respectively, with 18 bases between them.

V gene TRBV6-5 combines with J gene TRBJ2-3; D gene unclear. The CDR3 runs 15 residues. Germline V gene sequence: CDR1 MNHEY, CDR2 SVGAGI. V lost 8 bases and J lost 3, with 18 bases in between. The DNA for the CDR3 is TGTGCCAGCCGTTCCAAGCCTGGCGAAACAGATACGCAGTATTTT. It codes for CASRSKPGETDTQYF.

Only one count was recorded for this clone. The chain joins TRBV27 to TRBJ2-7; no clear D. The CDR3 is 15 amino acids. The germline gives CDR1 MNHEY, CDR2 SMNVEV (reference sequence). Trimming took 6 bases from V and 3 from J, leaving 18 bases between them. CDR3 loop: CASSENILPLYEQYF. Written as DNA, the CDR3 is TGTGCCAGCAGCGAGAACATTTTACCCCTCTACGAGCAGTACTTC.

This chain uses TRBV7-2 with TRBJ2-2; 12 bases align to TRBD2. J lost 1 base, V lost 0 bases, and 0 bases had no gene match. The CDR3 is made up of 17 amino acids. CDR1 SGHTA and CDR2 FQGNSA come from the germline V gene. The CDR3 DNA is TGTGCCAGCAGCTTAGCGGGACTAGCGGGGAACACCGGGGAGCTGTTTTTT. This translates into CASSLAGLAGNTGELFF. The full variable domain, rest sourced from reference TRBV7-2 and TRBJ2-2, is GAGVSQSPSNKVTEKGKDVELRCDPISGHTALYWYRQSLGQGLEFLIYFQGNSAPDKSGLPSDRFSAERTGGSVSTLTIQRTQQEDSAVYLCASSLAGLAGNTGELFFGEGSRLTVL.

The chain has TRBV28 and TRBJ2-5; D gene ambiguous. Germline-derived CDR1 and CDR2 are MDHEN and SYDVKM. This CDR3 region has 17 residues. Trimming cost V 2 bases and J 2 bases, with 18 bases left between them. This chain's CDR3 is CASSLIFIGEGQETQYF. DNA for the CDR3: TGTGCCAGCAGTTTAATCTTTATAGGAGAAGGGCAAGAGACCCAGTACTTC. Full variable domain (remainder filled in from reference TRBV28 and TRBJ2-5): DVKVTQSSRYLVKRTGEKVFLECVQDMDHENMFWYRQDPGLGLRLIYFSYDVKMKEKGDIPEGYSVSREKKERFSLILESASTNQTSMYLCASSLIFIGEGQETQYFGPGTRLLVL.